The 9 T cell receptor beta chains given below trace back to one sample, sequenced in a study of graft-versus-host responses after intestinal transplantation. The method was immunoSEQ multiplex PCR; TCRdb's version includes in-frame clones alone and lacks a portion of them. The sample has 96,000 or so clones; around 90% are singletons. For these receptors, no antigen is known. The input for sequencing was unstimulated CD4+ T cells sorted from spleen or lymph node cells, taken before intestinal transplant. Receptors were obtained from a human donor who received an intestinal transplant.

The gene calls are TRBV4-3 and TRBJ2-1; tentative D call: TRBD2 (6 bases). Germline CDR1 and CDR2: LGHNA and YSLEER. There are 13 residues in the CDR3. Trimming cost V 2 bases and J 8 bases, with 10 bases left between them. CDR3 protein: CASSQQSGDEQFF. CDR3 nucleotide sequence: TGCGCCAGCAGCCAACAATCGGGGGATGAGCAGTTCTTC.

The chain recombines TRBV5-1 with TRBJ2-4; 10 bases map to TRBD2. Germline-derived CDR1 and CDR2 are SGHRS and YFSETQ. The CDR3 covers 15 residues. V shed 4 bases, J shed 3 bases, and the junction held 4 bases outside the gene matches. CDR3: CASSSGGAVKNIQYF. The CDR3 DNA is TGCGCCAGCAGCAGCGGGGGGGCCGTCAAAAACATTCAGTACTTC.

The chain couples TRBV29-1 to TRBJ1-2; D unresolved. Germline V gene sequence: CDR1 SQVTM, CDR2 ANQGSEA. The ends were cut back, 4 bases at V and 5 bases at J, with 11 bases in the middle. The CDR3 contains 12 residues. The DNA for the CDR3 is TGCAGCGTTGCGAGGGATGGGTATGGCTACACCTTC. Translated: CSVARDGYGYTF.

The rearrangement uses TRBV6-5 and TRBJ1-2; 9 bases align to TRBD1. CDR1 MNHEY and CDR2 SVGAGI come from the germline V gene. The CDR3 spans 15 residues. V shed 0 bases, J shed 6 bases, and the junction held 5 bases outside the gene matches. CDR3 protein: CASSYSPGQGNGYTF. CDR3 DNA: TGTGCCAGCAGTTACTCCCCGGGACAGGGTAATGGCTACACCTTC.

J is TRBJ2-5 and V is TRBV4-2; 12 bases line up with TRBD2. The CDR3 runs to 15 residues. Trimming removed 2 bases from V and 7 bases from J; junction bases left unmatched: 5. Germline V gene data show CDR1 as LGHNA and CDR2 as YNFKEQ. The CDR3 sequence is CASSQPSGGAGTQYF. The CDR3 DNA sequence: TGTGCCAGCAGCCAACCTAGCGGGGGGGCGGGGACCCAGTACTTC.

The genes are TRBV10-3 and TRBJ2-2, with TRBD2 matching 14 bases. Germline loops: CDR1 ENHRY, CDR2 SYGVKD. Trimming removed 4 bases from V and 6 bases from J; junction bases left unmatched: 10. The CDR3 spans 18 residues. The CDR3 sequence: CAISGQSGLAGGSGELFF. CDR3 coding DNA: TGTGCCATCAGTGGCCAAAGTGGACTAGCGGGAGGTTCCGGGGAGCTGTTTTTT.

The chain couples TRBV30 to TRBJ2-7, with 11 bases fitting TRBD2. This CDR3 comprises 13 residues. CDR1 GTSNPN and CDR2 SVGIG come from the germline V gene (reference sequence). J was trimmed by 3 bases and V by 8 bases; bases with no gene match: 6. The CDR3 DNA is TGTGCCGGTAGCGGGGGGGAGAACTACGAGCAGTACTTC. Translating it yields CAGSGGENYEQYF.

The chain recombines TRBV11-3 with TRBJ2-3; the match to TRBD1 covers 10 bases. The CDR3 sequence is 16 residues long. In germline, CDR1 is SGHNT, CDR2 YENEEA. J gave up 2 bases and V 5 bases, and 7 bases lay outside the gene matches. Here the CDR3 reads CASSTRTGGATDTQYF. The DNA for the CDR3 is TGTGCCAGCAGCACCCGGACAGGGGGAGCCACAGATACGCAGTATTTT.

The V and J genes are TRBV6-1 and TRBJ2-7; D perhaps matches TRBD1 (5 bases). The length of the CDR3 is 13 residues. Germline CDR1 reads MNHNS; CDR2 reads SASEGT. V was shortened by 6 bases and J by 0 bases, with 9 bases between the two germline ends. CDR3 bases: TGTGCCAGCAGCCAACAGGACTCCTACGAGCAGTACTTC. It yields the protein CASSQQDSYEQYF.